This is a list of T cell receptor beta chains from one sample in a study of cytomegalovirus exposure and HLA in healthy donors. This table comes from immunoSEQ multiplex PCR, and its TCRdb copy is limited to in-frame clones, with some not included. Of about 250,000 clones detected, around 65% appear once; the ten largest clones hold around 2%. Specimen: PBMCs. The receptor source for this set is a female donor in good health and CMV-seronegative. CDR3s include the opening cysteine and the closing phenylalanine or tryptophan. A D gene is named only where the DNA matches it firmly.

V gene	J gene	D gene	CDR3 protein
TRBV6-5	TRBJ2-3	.	CASSYSGGSTDTQYF
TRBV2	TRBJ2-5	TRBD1	CASSRQGQETQYF
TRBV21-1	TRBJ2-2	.	CATRLAGGQNTGELFF
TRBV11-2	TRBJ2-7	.	CASSESSSYEQYF
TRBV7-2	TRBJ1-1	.	CASSPRGQSRTEAFF
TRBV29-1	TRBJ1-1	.	CSVRGPNTEAFF
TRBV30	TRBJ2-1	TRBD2	CAWSRAGASYNEQFF
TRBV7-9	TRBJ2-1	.	CASSPTSQDTYNEQFF
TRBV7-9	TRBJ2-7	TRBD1	CASNTGTGGYEQYF
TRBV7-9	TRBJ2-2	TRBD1	CASSQGGPNTGELFF
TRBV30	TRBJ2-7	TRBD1	CAWSVKGAHEQYF
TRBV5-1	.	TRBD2	CASSLPPLAGPYEQYF
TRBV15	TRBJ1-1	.	CATSRDGRTEAFF
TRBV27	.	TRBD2	CASSRLAATYEQYF
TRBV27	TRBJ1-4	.	CASSRGGLTNEKLFF
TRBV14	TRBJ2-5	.	CASSPGDQETQYF
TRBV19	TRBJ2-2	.	CASSIGQGIGELFF
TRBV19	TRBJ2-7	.	CAFPGYGRRFRSYEQYF